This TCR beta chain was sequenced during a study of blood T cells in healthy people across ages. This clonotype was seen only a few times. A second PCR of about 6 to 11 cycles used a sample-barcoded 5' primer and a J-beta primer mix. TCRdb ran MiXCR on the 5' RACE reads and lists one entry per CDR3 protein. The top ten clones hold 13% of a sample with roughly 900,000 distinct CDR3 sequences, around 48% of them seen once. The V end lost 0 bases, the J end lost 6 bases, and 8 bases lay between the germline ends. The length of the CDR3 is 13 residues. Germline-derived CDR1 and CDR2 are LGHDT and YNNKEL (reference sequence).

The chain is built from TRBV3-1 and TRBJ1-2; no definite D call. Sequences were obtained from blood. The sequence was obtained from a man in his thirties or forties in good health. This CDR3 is CASSQDWSDGYTF. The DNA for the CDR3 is TGTGCCAGCAGCCAAGACTGGAGTGATGGCTACACCTTC.